The entry below describes one T cell receptor (beta chain). A junction end diverges from the germline sequence, so it may reflect a read error. This record comes from a study of CD8+CD57+ T cells in acquired aplastic anemia. Template material for TCR beta VDJ and CDR3 profiling consisted of genomic DNA. TCRdb re-derived calls from the reads in MiXCR, one entry per CDR3 protein. The repertoire consists of fewer than 300,000 distinct CDR3 sequences, with approximately 82% occurring once and the leading ten covering about two fifths. Patients chosen for sequencing had shown CD8+CD57+ cell expansion by flow cytometry. The CDR3 length is 15 residues. The germline gives CDR1 SGDLS, CDR2 YYNGEE.

The sequencing sample was made of sorted CD4+, CD8+, or CD8+CD57+ T cells (not recorded which) from PBMCs. The chain links TRBV9 to TRBJ1-5; D gene unclear. The sequence derives from a human donor with aplastic anemia. The chain's CDR3 is CASSVGLAGTEPQHF. The CDR3 nucleotides read TGTGCCAGCAGCGTAGGACTAGCGGGAACAGAGCCGCAGCATTTT. The whole variable domain, remainder taken from reference TRBV9 and TRBJ1-5, is DSGVTQTPKHLITATGQRVTLRCSPRSGDLSVYWYQQSLDQGLQFLIQYYNGEERAKGNILERFSAQQFPDLHSELNLSSLELGDSALYFCASSVGLAGTEPQHFGDGTRLSIL.